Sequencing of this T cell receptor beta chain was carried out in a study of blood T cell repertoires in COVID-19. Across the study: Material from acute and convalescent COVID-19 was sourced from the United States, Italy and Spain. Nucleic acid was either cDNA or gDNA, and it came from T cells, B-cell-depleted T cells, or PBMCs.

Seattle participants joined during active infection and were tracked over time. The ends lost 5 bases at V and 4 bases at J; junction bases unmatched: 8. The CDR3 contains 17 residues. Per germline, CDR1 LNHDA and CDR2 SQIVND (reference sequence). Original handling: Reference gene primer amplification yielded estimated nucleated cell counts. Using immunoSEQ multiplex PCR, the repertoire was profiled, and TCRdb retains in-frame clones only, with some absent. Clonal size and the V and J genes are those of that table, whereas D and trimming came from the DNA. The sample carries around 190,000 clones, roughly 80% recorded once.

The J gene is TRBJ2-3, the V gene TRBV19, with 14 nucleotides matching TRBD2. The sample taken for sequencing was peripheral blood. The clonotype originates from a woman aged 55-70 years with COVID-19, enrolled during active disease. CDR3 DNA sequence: TGTGCCAGTAGTCCGGGACTAGCGGGAGTTGGCCCAGATACGCAGTATTTT. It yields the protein CASSPGLAGVGPDTQYF.